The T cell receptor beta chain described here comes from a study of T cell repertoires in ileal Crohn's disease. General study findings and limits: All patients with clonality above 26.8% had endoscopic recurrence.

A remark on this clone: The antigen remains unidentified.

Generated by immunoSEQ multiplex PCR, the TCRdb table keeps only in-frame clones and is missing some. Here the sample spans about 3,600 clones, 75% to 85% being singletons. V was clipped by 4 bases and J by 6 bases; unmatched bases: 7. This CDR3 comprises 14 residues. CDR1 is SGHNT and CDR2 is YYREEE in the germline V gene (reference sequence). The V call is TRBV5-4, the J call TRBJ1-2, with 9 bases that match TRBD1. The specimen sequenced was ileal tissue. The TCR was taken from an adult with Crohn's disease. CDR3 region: CASSVPGQGDGYTF. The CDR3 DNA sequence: TGTGCCAGCAGCGTCCCGGGACAGGGTGATGGCTACACCTTC.